This T cell receptor beta chain was retrieved from a study of graft-versus-host responses after intestinal transplantation. Study-level background: Multivisceral, liver-intestinal, or isolated intestinal grafts went to recipients. For around 3 years after anti-thymocyte globulin induction, all recipients took tacrolimus and steroids. Study results and caveats: The presence of high graft-versus-host to host-versus-graft clonal ratios in allografts characterized patients with graft-donor T cell macrochimerism.

Remarks on this clone: What it binds is not known.

Unmatched junction bases numbered 2, after V lost 0 bases and J lost 4 bases. This CDR3 contains 14 residues. Germline V gene data show CDR1 as ENHRY and CDR2 as SYGVKD. The repertoire was sequenced with immunoSEQ multiplex PCR; TCRdb's copy has only in-frame clones and lacks some. The table records 43,000 or so clones, approximately 95% of them present only once. The sequences come from PBMCs, collected approximately 340 days after intestinal transplant. The chain recombines TRBV10-3 with TRBJ2-7; 8 bases align to TRBD2. The source is a human patient who received an intestinal transplant, so some T cells may come from the graft donor. CDR3 nucleotides: TGTGCCATCAGTGAGTCGCGGGGGGAGTACGAGCAGTACTTC. As protein: CAISESRGEYEQYF.